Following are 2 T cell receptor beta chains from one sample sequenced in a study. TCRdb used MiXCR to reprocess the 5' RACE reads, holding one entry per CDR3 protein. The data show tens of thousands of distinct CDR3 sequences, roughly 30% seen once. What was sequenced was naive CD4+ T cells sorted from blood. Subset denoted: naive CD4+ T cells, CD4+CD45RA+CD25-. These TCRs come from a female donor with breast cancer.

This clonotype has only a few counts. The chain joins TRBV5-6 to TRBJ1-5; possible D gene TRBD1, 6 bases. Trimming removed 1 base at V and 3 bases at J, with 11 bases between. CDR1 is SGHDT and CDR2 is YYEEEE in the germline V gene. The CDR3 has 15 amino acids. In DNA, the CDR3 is TGTGCCAGCAGCTTGCGGGGGGCCCCCAATCAGCCCCAGCATTTT. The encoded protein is CASSLRGAPNQPQHF. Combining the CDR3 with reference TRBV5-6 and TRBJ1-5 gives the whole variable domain DAGVTQSPTHLIKTRGQQVTLRCSPKSGHDTVSWYQQALGQGPQFIFQYYEEEERQRGNFPDRFSGHQFPNYSSELNVNALLLGDSALYLCASSLRGAPNQPQHFGDGTRLSIL.

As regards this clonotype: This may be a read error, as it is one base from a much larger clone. The CDR3 sequence: CANSGRTDTEAFF. The CDR3 DNA reads as TGTGCCAACAGTGGACGGACAGACACTGAAGCTTTCTTT. The genes are TRBV6-1 and TRBJ1-1; D is perhaps TRBD1 (6 bases). The CDR3 has 13 residues. Germline V gene lookup returns CDR1 MNHNS and CDR2 SASEGT.